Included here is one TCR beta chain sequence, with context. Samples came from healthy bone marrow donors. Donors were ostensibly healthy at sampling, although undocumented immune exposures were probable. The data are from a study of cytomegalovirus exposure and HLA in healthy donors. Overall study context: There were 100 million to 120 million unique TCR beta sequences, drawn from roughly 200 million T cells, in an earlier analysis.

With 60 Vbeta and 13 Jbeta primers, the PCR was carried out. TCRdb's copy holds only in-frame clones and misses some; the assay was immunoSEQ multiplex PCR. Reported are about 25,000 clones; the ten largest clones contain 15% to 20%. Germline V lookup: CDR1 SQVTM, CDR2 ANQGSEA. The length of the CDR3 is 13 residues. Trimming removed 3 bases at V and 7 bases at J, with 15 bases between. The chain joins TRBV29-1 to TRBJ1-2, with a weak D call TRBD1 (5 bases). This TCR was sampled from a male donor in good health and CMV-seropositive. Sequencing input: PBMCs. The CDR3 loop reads CSVEEGEVSGYTF. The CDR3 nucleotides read TGCAGCGTTGAGGAAGGGGAAGTTAGTGGCTACACCTTC.